These 15 T cell receptor beta chains were sequenced from one sample in a study of CD8+ T cells in alopecia areata. cDNA serving as the sequencing template came from extracted, reverse transcribed RNA. Produced via immunoSEQ multiplex PCR; TCRdb's table is partial and in-frame only. The repertoire has approximately 280,000 clones, roughly 64% of them found once; the top ten carry under 2%. As to treatment: oral pan-JAK inhibitor, 5-10 mg twice daily. The sequenced sample was CD4+ T cells sorted from blood, obtained at week 24, from a patient treated with tofacitinib. These receptors were taken from a human donor with alopecia areata.

The chain links TRBV6-1 to TRBJ1-2; D possibly corresponds to TRBD1 (5 bases). Trimming removed 6 bases from V and 8 bases from J, with 16 bases in between. The germline V gene encodes CDR1 MNHNS and CDR2 SASEGT. The CDR3 is 13 residues long. The CDR3 coding sequence is TGTGCCAGCAGCCCACGGGGGACGTTCGGCTACACCTTC. Protein sequence: CASSPRGTFGYTF.

V is TRBV28 and J is TRBJ1-6; D is uncertain. Germline assignment: CDR1 MDHEN and CDR2 SYDVKM. V was cut by 4 bases and J by 8 bases, with 12 bases left in between. This CDR3 is built from 14 residues. CDR3 residues: CASSWVHGDSPLHF. In DNA form, the CDR3 reads TGTGCCAGCAGTTGGGTCCATGGGGATTCACCCCTCCACTTT.

V is TRBV5-1 and J is TRBJ2-5; D is perhaps TRBD2 (5 bases). Germline lookup yields CDR1 SGHRS and CDR2 YFSETQ. With 4 bases removed from V and 5 bases from J, the gap between germline ends came to 12 bases. The CDR3 runs to 13 residues. The CDR3 spells CASSRDLSETQYF. CDR3 nucleotide sequence: TGCGCCAGCAGCCGGGATCTGAGTGAGACCCAGTACTTC.

This clone has just a few counts. This chain links TRBV29-1 with TRBJ1-3; D is undetermined. CDR3 length equals 14 residues. V lost 3 bases to trimming and J lost 0 bases, with 9 bases between them. Germline loops: CDR1 SQVTM, CDR2 ANQGSEA. CDR3: CSVDTSGSGNTIYF. The CDR3 DNA is TGCAGCGTTGACACCTCGGGCTCTGGAAACACCATATATTTT.

V gene TRBV18 combines with J gene TRBJ2-5, with 8 positions matching TRBD2. The CDR3 sequence is 18 residues long. After removal of 1 base from V and 4 bases from J, the junction contained 14 bases not matched to a gene. CDR1 is KGHSH and CDR2 is LQKENI in the germline V gene. CDR3 region: CASSPRTSRLLGRETQYF. The CDR3 region has the DNA TGTGCCAGCTCACCACGGACTAGCCGCCTCCTTGGTAGAGAGACCCAGTACTTC. The full variable domain, rest sourced from reference TRBV18 and TRBJ2-5, is NAGVMQNPRHLVRRRGQEARLRCSPMKGHSHVYWYRQLPEEGLKFMVYLQKENIIDESGMPKERFSAEFPKEGPSILRIQQVVRGDSAAYFCASSPRTSRLLGRETQYFGPGTRLLVL.

The chain carries TRBV30 and TRBJ2-1, with TRBD2 matching over 11 bases. CDR3 length: 16 amino acids. The J segment lost 6 bases and the V segment lost 0 bases, leaving 7 bases of the junction unmatched. Germline-derived CDR1 and CDR2 are GTSNPN and SVGIG (reference sequence). In nucleotides, the CDR3 is TGTGCCTGGAGTGTACTCGGTAGCGGGGGGGCCAATGAGCAGTTCTTC. Protein sequence: CAWSVLGSGGANEQFF.

The chain has TRBV5-1 and TRBJ2-5; a possible D gene is TRBD1 (6 bases). The V end was cut by 4 bases, the J end by 7 bases, with 14 bases between. CDR3 length: 13 residues. CDR1 is SGHRS and CDR2 is YFSETQ in the germline V gene. CDR3 DNA sequence: TGCGCCAGCAGCACACCAGGGGAAGGGACCCAGTACTTC. Protein sequence: CASSTPGEGTQYF.

This rearrangement joins TRBV28 to TRBJ1-5, with 9 positions matching TRBD1. The CDR3 runs 15 residues. Germline CDR1 is MDHEN and CDR2 is SYDVKM. With 8 bases clipped from V and 3 bases from J, the junction kept 8 bases outside the gene matches. The CDR3 sequence: CASAAGTGYNQPQHF. In DNA, the CDR3 is TGTGCCAGCGCCGCCGGGACAGGGTACAATCAGCCCCAGCATTTT. Full variable domain (rest looked up from reference TRBV28 and TRBJ1-5): DVKVTQSSRYLVKRTGEKVFLECVQDMDHENMFWYRQDPGLGLRLIYFSYDVKMKEKGDIPEGYSVSREKKERFSLILESASTNQTSMYLCASAAGTGYNQPQHFGDGTRLSIL.

This chain connects TRBV7-2 to TRBJ2-7, with 11 positions matching TRBD2. V lost 1 base to trimming and J lost 3 bases; unmatched junction nucleotides: 2. This CDR3 is 15 amino acids long. CDR1 SGHTA and CDR2 FQGNSA come from the germline V gene. The DNA of the CDR3 is TGTGCCAGCAGCTTAGTAGGGACTAGCGGCTACGAGCAGTACTTC. The encoded protein is CASSLVGTSGYEQYF.

The J gene is TRBJ1-6, the V gene TRBV4-1; no clear D gene. Trimming pared 1 base from V and 9 bases from J, leaving 7 bases between. Germline assignment: CDR1 MGHRA and CDR2 YSYEKL. This CDR3 spans 13 amino acids. The CDR3: CASSQGLISPLHF. The DNA for the CDR3 is TGCGCCAGCAGCCAAGGGTTGATTTCACCCCTCCACTTT.

V usage is TRBV30 and J usage is TRBJ2-7; TRBD2 matches 7 bases. The germline V gene encodes CDR1 GTSNPN and CDR2 SVGIG (reference sequence). CDR3 size: 14 residues. J gave up 4 bases and V 3 bases, and 9 bases lay outside the gene matches. The CDR3 here is CAWRTSLAVYEQYF. DNA of the CDR3: TGTGCCTGGAGGACCAGTCTAGCGGTATACGAGCAGTACTTC.

This clone has just a few counts. The chain couples TRBV7-2 to TRBJ2-5, with D possibly TRBD2 on 6 matching bases. The CDR3 sequence is 12 residues long. The V and J ends lost 6 bases and 5 bases respectively, with 10 bases between them. Germline CDR1 and CDR2: SGHTA and FQGNSA. In DNA form, the CDR3 reads TGTGCCAGCAGAGCGGGCCCCGAGACCCAGTACTTC. This codes for CASRAGPETQYF.

The count of this clone is one. The V call is TRBV30, the J call TRBJ1-2; the D is unclear. CDR1 is GTSNPN, CDR2 SVGIG, per germline (reference sequence). The germline V and J ends were trimmed by 2 bases and 2 bases, with 12 bases remaining between them. The CDR3 spans 14 residues. The CDR3 region is CAWSRSAVNYGYTF. The CDR3 DNA reads as TGTGCCTGGAGTCGGTCGGCAGTAAACTATGGCTACACCTTC. Together with reference TRBV30 and TRBJ1-2, the CDR3 gives the full variable domain: SQTIHQWPATLVQPVGSPLSLECTVEGTSNPNLYWYRQAAGRGLQLLFYSVGIGQISSEVPQNLSASRPQDRQFILSSKKLLLSDSGFYLCAWSRSAVNYGYTFGSGTRLTVV.

This chain links TRBV15 with TRBJ1-1; TRBD1 matches at 12 bases. V lost 4 bases and J lost 7; bases outside the gene matches: 7. The CDR3 is 15 amino acids. Germline V gene data show CDR1 as LNHNV and CDR2 as YYDKDF (reference sequence). DNA for the CDR3: TGTGCCACCAGCATCCGGGACAGGGGGCTTAGTGAAGCTTTCTTT. Translating it yields CATSIRDRGLSEAFF.

This clone was seen a few times. This chain connects TRBV29-1 to TRBJ2-1; 10 bases are shared with TRBD1. After removal of 5 bases from V and 7 bases from J, the junction contained 5 bases not matched to a gene. Germline-derived CDR1 and CDR2 are SQVTM and ANQGSEA. CDR3 length equals 13 residues. The CDR3 DNA sequence: TGCAGCGTTCTGGGACAGGGGACGAATGAGCAGTTCTTC. Its translation: CSVLGQGTNEQFF.